A single sample is the source of the 10 T cell receptor beta chains below, sequenced in a study of early T cells in non-severe SARS-CoV-2 infection. MiXCR, run by TCRdb on the 5' RACE reads, gives a single entry per CDR3 protein. The sample has approximately 84,000 distinct CDR3 sequences; 15% are singletons. The sequenced sample consisted of whole blood. The receptors originated from an adult who was a healthcare worker with PCR-confirmed SARS-CoV-2 infection or an uninfected control (not recorded which).

The chain's CDR3 is CASHPGLAGQKYF. The CDR3 region has the DNA TGTGCCAGCCATCCGGGACTAGCGGGACAGAAGTACTTC. This chain joins TRBV2 and TRBJ2-7, with 13 bases that match TRBD2. V was pared by 8 bases and J by 11 bases, with 9 bases of the junction left unmatched. Looked up from germline, CDR1 is SNHLY and CDR2 is FYNNEI. The CDR3 sequence is 13 residues long.

This clonotype was counted at least ten times. This chain joins TRBV7-9 and TRBJ2-1; 11 bases map to TRBD2. J gave up 3 bases and V 5 bases, and 3 bases lay outside the gene matches. This CDR3 comprises 15 residues. In germline, CDR1 is SEHNR, CDR2 FQNEAQ (reference sequence). CDR3 in DNA: TGTGCCAGCAGCCGAACTAGCGGGAGCTACAATGAGCAGTTCTTC. Its translation is CASSRTSGSYNEQFF.

This clonotype was found many times. The chain has TRBV5-4 and TRBJ2-7; no firm D call. V lost 4 bases, J lost 3 bases, and 20 bases lay in between. The CDR3 spans 16 residues. Germline CDR1 is SGHNT and CDR2 is YYREEE (reference sequence). As DNA, the CDR3 is TGTGCCAGCAGCCTGATTACTTGGAACGGCTACTACGAGCAGTACTTC. It translates to CASSLITWNGYYEQYF.

This clonotype has more than one count but fewer than ten. The chain has TRBV10-3 and TRBJ1-5; 9 bases are a match to TRBD1. The CDR3 has 15 amino acids. V gave up 0 bases and J gave up 5 bases; unmatched junction bases: 2. Germline V gene lookup returns CDR1 ENHRY and CDR2 SYGVKD. The CDR3 sequence: CAISESGTGYQPQHF. The DNA of the CDR3 is TGTGCCATCAGTGAGTCCGGGACAGGGTATCAGCCCCAGCATTTT.

This clonotype appeared a few times. The chain carries TRBV10-3 and TRBJ1-6, with 7 bases aligning to TRBD1. V dropped 4 bases and J dropped 9; count of bases not matched to a gene: 9. From germline, CDR1 is ENHRY and CDR2 SYGVKD. CDR3 size: 15 residues. The CDR3 coding sequence is TGTGCCATCAGTGCCAACGACAGGGACTTTTCACCCCTCCACTTT. This sequence encodes CAISANDRDFSPLHF.

This clonotype was found many times. CDR3 protein: CASSPTGTNTDTQYF. The CDR3 region has the DNA TGTGCCAGCAGTCCGACAGGGACTAACACAGATACGCAGTATTTT. The V gene is TRBV12-3 or TRBV12-4, the J gene TRBJ2-3; D assignment may be TRBD1 or TRBD2 (7 bases each). Trimming took off 5 bases at V and 2 bases at J, with 14 bases between the two ends. The CDR3 contains 15 residues.

The chain combines TRBV7-6 with TRBJ2-7; tentatively, D is TRBD1 or TRBD2 (6 bases each). This CDR3 has 14 residues. Trimming left V 5 bases short and J 0 bases short, with 11 bases between. Looked up from germline, CDR1 is SGHVS and CDR2 is FNYEAQ. CDR3 in amino acids: CASSGGTISYEQYF. CDR3 nucleotide sequence: TGTGCCAGCAGCGGAGGGACAATCTCCTACGAGCAGTACTTC.

This clonotype was observed many times. The chain combines TRBV5-1 with TRBJ2-5, with D tentatively TRBD1 (6 bases). From germline, CDR1 is SGHRS and CDR2 YFSETQ. This CDR3 contains 16 residues. Trimming stripped 4 bases from V and 2 bases from J, with 18 bases between. CDR3 sequence: CASSLHLRTVQETQYF. The CDR3 coding sequence is TGCGCCAGCAGCCTTCATCTCAGGACAGTTCAAGAGACCCAGTACTTC.

This chain uses TRBV29-1 with TRBJ1-2; 7 bases line up with TRBD1. V shed 5 bases, J shed 3 bases, and the junction held 6 bases outside the gene matches. The CDR3 loop spans 13 amino acids. CDR1 and CDR2 (germline): SQVTM, ANQGSEA. CDR3 sequence: CSVTRGLDYGYTF. In nucleotides, the CDR3 is TGCAGCGTTACAAGGGGGCTGGACTATGGCTACACCTTC.

For the CDR3, the DNA is TGTGCCAGCAGTTCACGGCGTGGCTACACCTTC. Translated, it gives CASSSRRGYTF. The rearrangement joins TRBV28 to TRBJ1-2; D gene ambiguous. The CDR3 runs 11 residues. V was pared by 4 bases and J by 7 bases, with 7 bases between. Germline CDR1 is MDHEN and CDR2 is SYDVKM.